The rows below give T cell receptor beta chains drawn from one sample of a study of blood T cell repertoires in COVID-19. Generated by immunoSEQ multiplex PCR, the TCRdb table keeps only in-frame clones and is missing some. The sample lists about 130,000 clones, 81% seen once, with 3.5% to 4% in the top ten. Input material: peripheral blood. These receptors were obtained from a woman aged 45 to 65 with acute or convalescent COVID-19. Each CDR3 is given with its conserved first and last residue. D genes are given only for firm matches. Clone size, where shown, is once, few, many, or a class for clones that have expanded.

D gene: TRBD2; V gene: TRBV24-1; J gene: TRBJ2-1; clone size: .; CDR3 DNA: TGTGCCACCAGTACCCAGCGGGAGTCCAATGAGCAGTTCTTC; CDR3 protein: CATSTQRESNEQFF
D gene: .; V gene: TRBV7-2; J gene: TRBJ2-2; clone size: .; CDR3 DNA: TGTGCCAGCCCGTGGGGGCAGAACACCGGGGAGCTGTTTTTT; CDR3 protein: CASPWGQNTGELFF
D gene: TRBD2; V gene: TRBV15; J gene: TRBJ2-1; clone size: .; CDR3 DNA: TGTGCCACCAGCAGCGGGCCGGGACTAGCGGAATACAATGAGCAGTTCTTC; CDR3 protein: CATSSGPGLAEYNEQFF
D gene: .; V gene: TRBV2; J gene: TRBJ1-5; clone size: .; CDR3 DNA: TGTGCCAGCAGTTATAGCAATCAGCCCCAGCATTTT; CDR3 protein: CASSYSNQPQHF
D gene: .; V gene: TRBV28; J gene: TRBJ1-1; clone size: .; CDR3 DNA: TGTGCCAGCAGTTTACCACAGTTGAACACTGAAGCTTTCTTT; CDR3 protein: CASSLPQLNTEAFF
D gene: TRBD1; V gene: TRBV7-9; J gene: TRBJ2-7; clone size: .; CDR3 DNA: TGTGCCAGCAGCTATGACAGGGTCTACGAGCAGTACTTC; CDR3 protein: CASSYDRVYEQYF
D gene: TRBD2; V gene: TRBV18; J gene: TRBJ2-4; clone size: .; CDR3 DNA: TGTGCCAGCTCACCAAACGGGGGGGCCAAAAACATTCAGTACTTC; CDR3 protein: CASSPNGGAKNIQYF
D gene: .; V gene: TRBV12-3/TRBV12-4; J gene: TRBJ1-1; clone size: .; CDR3 DNA: TGTGCCAGCAGTTTAGAGGTAGGGAGTGCTGCTTTCTTT; CDR3 protein: CASSLEVGSAAFF
D gene: TRBD1; V gene: TRBV9; J gene: TRBJ1-6; clone size: .; CDR3 DNA: TGTGCCAGCAGCGTCCAGGGGGACAATTCACCCCTCCACTTT; CDR3 protein: CASSVQGDNSPLHF
D gene: .; V gene: TRBV29-1; J gene: TRBJ2-5; clone size: .; CDR3 DNA: TGCAGCGCGTCAGCGGTGAAAGAGACCCAGTACTTC; CDR3 protein: CSASAVKETQYF
D gene: .; V gene: TRBV9; J gene: TRBJ2-7; clone size: .; CDR3 DNA: TGTGCCAGCAGCGTAGGAATAGCATCCTACGAGCAGTACTTC; CDR3 protein: CASSVGIASYEQYF
D gene: TRBD1; V gene: TRBV11-2; J gene: TRBJ1-6; clone size: .; CDR3 DNA: TGTGCCAGCAGCCCACATTCCGGGACAGCCTATAATTCACCCCTCCACTTT; CDR3 protein: CASSPHSGTAYNSPLHF
D gene: .; V gene: TRBV18; J gene: TRBJ2-2; clone size: .; CDR3 DNA: TGTGCCAGCTCACCAGCTACTCCTTCCAACACCGGGGAGCTGTTTTTT; CDR3 protein: CASSPATPSNTGELFF
D gene: .; V gene: TRBV19; J gene: TRBJ2-7; clone size: .; CDR3 DNA: TGTGCCAGTAGTATAAAAGGGGTCGAGCAGTACTTC; CDR3 protein: CASSIKGVEQYF
D gene: .; V gene: TRBV30; J gene: TRBJ1-2; clone size: .; CDR3 DNA: TGTGCGTCTTTGGTCGGCGGGTCGCTGAATGGCTACACCTTC; CDR3 protein: CASLVGGSLNGYTF
D gene: TRBD2; V gene: TRBV5-1; J gene: TRBJ2-1; clone size: .; CDR3 DNA: TGCGCCAGCAGCCTCTTGGGGCGGGGGAGCTCCTACAATGAGCAGTTCTTC; CDR3 protein: CASSLLGRGSSYNEQFF
D gene: .; V gene: TRBV27; J gene: TRBJ2-1; clone size: .; CDR3 DNA: TGTGCCAGCAGTTTGACGGGTTACAATGAGCAGTTCTTC; CDR3 protein: CASSLTGYNEQFF
D gene: TRBD2; V gene: TRBV29-1; J gene: TRBJ2-1; clone size: .; CDR3 DNA: TGCAGCGCGGCCGGGACTAGCGGGAGCAATGAGCAGTTCTTC; CDR3 protein: CSAAGTSGSNEQFF
D gene: TRBD1; V gene: TRBV5-1; J gene: TRBJ2-5; clone size: few; CDR3 DNA: TGCGCCAGCAGCGGACGGACAGGGAGCACGGAGACCCAGTACTTC; CDR3 protein: CASSGRTGSTETQYF
D gene: .; V gene: TRBV9; J gene: TRBJ2-3; clone size: .; CDR3 DNA: TGTGCCAGCAGCTCCAAGAGACAGGTAAGCACAGATACGCAGTATTTT; CDR3 protein: CASSSKRQVSTDTQYF
D gene: TRBD1; V gene: TRBV27; J gene: TRBJ2-7; clone size: .; CDR3 DNA: TGTGCCAGCAGTGCATACAGGGGTGTTTACGAGCAGTACTTC; CDR3 protein: CASSAYRGVYEQYF
D gene: .; V gene: TRBV6-5; J gene: TRBJ1-1; clone size: .; CDR3 DNA: TGTGCCAGCAGCCTCCACTGGAACACTGAAGCTTTCTTT; CDR3 protein: CASSLHWNTEAFF
D gene: TRBD1; V gene: TRBV7-9; J gene: TRBJ1-1; clone size: .; CDR3 DNA: TGTGCCAGCAGCCCCATTTATAGGGACAGGGCCTTGAACACTGAAGCTTTCTTT; CDR3 protein: CASSPIYRDRALNTEAFF
D gene: .; V gene: TRBV5-1; J gene: TRBJ2-3; clone size: .; CDR3 DNA: TGCGCCAGCAGCTTCCGATTACGGGGCACAGATACGCAGTATTTT; CDR3 protein: CASSFRLRGTDTQYF
D gene: TRBD2; V gene: TRBV7-8; J gene: TRBJ2-3; clone size: .; CDR3 DNA: TGTGCCAGCAGCTCGGCTAGCGGGAGGGATACGCAGTATTTT; CDR3 protein: CASSSASGRDTQYF
D gene: .; V gene: TRBV7-8; J gene: TRBJ2-3; clone size: .; CDR3 DNA: TGTGCCAGCAGCTCCCGGGTTAGAGATACGCAGTATTTT; CDR3 protein: CASSSRVRDTQYF
D gene: TRBD1; V gene: TRBV19; J gene: TRBJ2-5; clone size: .; CDR3 DNA: TGTGCCAGTAGTATATTAGGAGACAGGGTGGTCGAGACCCAGTACTTC; CDR3 protein: CASSILGDRVVETQYF